Listed below are T cell receptor beta chains from one sample, sequenced in a study of blood T cell repertoires in COVID-19. Using immunoSEQ multiplex PCR, the repertoire was profiled, and TCRdb retains in-frame clones only, with some absent. The data contain around 170,000 clones, about 80% of them singletons. Sequencing was done on a sample of peripheral blood. The receptors originated from a man between 65 and 80 years old who had recovered from COVID-19. Each CDR3 is given with its conserved first and last residue. A D gene is named only where the DNA matches it firmly. Size values are once, few and many counts, or a class for expanded clones, and some rows have none.

d_call,j_call,clone_size,v_call,cdr3_nt,cdr3_aa
-,TRBJ1-5,few,TRBV6-1,TGTGCCAGCAGTGATATAGTAACTAGCAATCAGCCCCAGCATTTT,CASSDIVTSNQPQHF
TRBD1,TRBJ2-7,-,TRBV27,TGTGCCAGCAGCCGACAGGGAATTCTTTTGTTGTACTTC,CASSRQGILLLYF
TRBD2,TRBJ2-7,once,TRBV6-5,TGTGCCAGCAGTCAACCGGGACTAGCGGCCTACGAGCAGTACTTC,CASSQPGLAAYEQYF
TRBD2,TRBJ2-1,-,TRBV6-2/TRBV6-3,TGTGCCAGCAGTTACCCGACTAGCGGGAGGGCCTTGGACAATGAGCAGTTCTTC,CASSYPTSGRALDNEQFF
TRBD2,TRBJ2-7,-,TRBV19,TGTGCCAGTAAAGATAGCGGGAGGGTCCCCGAGCAGTACTTC,CASKDSGRVPEQYF
-,TRBJ1-3,few,TRBV12-3/TRBV12-4,TGTGCCAGCACCTTGAACTGGAACACCATATATTTT,CASTLNWNTIYF
TRBD2,TRBJ2-5,-,TRBV7-2,TGTGCCAGCAGCTTAGGGTTTAGCGGGAGGGAGACCCAGTACTTC,CASSLGFSGRETQYF
-,TRBJ1-5,many,TRBV24-1,TGTGCCACCAGTGACGGGGGACGGGTTAGCAATCAGCCCCAGCATTTT,CATSDGGRVSNQPQHF
-,TRBJ2-5,-,TRBV18,TGTGCCAGCTCACCCCTGGACTATAACCAAGAGACCCAGTACTTC,CASSPLDYNQETQYF
TRBD1,TRBJ1-4,-,TRBV5-1,TGCGCCAGCAGCCTGGGGACAGCGACGAGTGAAAAACTGTTTTTT,CASSLGTATSEKLFF
-,TRBJ1-1,-,TRBV5-4,TGTGCCAGCAGGTCGACAGAGAACACTGAAGCTTTCTTT,CASRSTENTEAFF
-,TRBJ1-4,-,TRBV30,TGTGCCTGGAGTGTACACCCGTATAATGAAAAACTGTTTTTT,CAWSVHPYNEKLFF
-,TRBJ1-5,few,TRBV15,TGTGCCACCAGCAGAGGGGGAGGGGGCAATCAGCCCCAGCATTTT,CATSRGGGGNQPQHF
-,TRBJ1-2,-,TRBV6-1,TGTGCCAGCAGTGAGGCGACAATTGCTAACTATGGCTACACCTTC,CASSEATIANYGYTF
-,TRBJ2-7,-,TRBV28,TGTGCCAGCAGTCCACAGGTCTCCTACGAGCAGTACTTC,CASSPQVSYEQYF
TRBD2,TRBJ2-1,-,TRBV4-1,TGCGCCAGCAGCCAATCCTCCGGGACTAGCGGAAACAATGAGCAGTTCTTC,CASSQSSGTSGNNEQFF
-,TRBJ2-7,-,TRBV27,TGTGCCAGCAGTATTTACACAGGGACCGAGCAGTACTTC,CASSIYTGTEQYF
-,TRBJ2-5,-,TRBV24-1,TGTGCCACCAGTGACTTTCAAGAGACCCAGTACTTC,CATSDFQETQYF
-,TRBJ2-7,-,TRBV5-6,TGTGCCAGCAGCGTGGGACGCGGATTCTCCTACGAGCAGTACTTC,CASSVGRGFSYEQYF
-,TRBJ1-2,-,TRBV6-6,TGTGCCAGCAGCCAAACCGGGGTCGGGGGCTACACCTTC,CASSQTGVGGYTF
-,TRBJ2-1,-,TRBV4-2,TGTGCCAGCAGCCAGGAAGGGGGGGGACCCTACAATGAGCAGTTCTTC,CASSQEGGGPYNEQFF
TRBD2,TRBJ2-5,few,TRBV4-3,TGCGCCAGCAGCCGAACTAGCGGGAACCAAGAGACCCAGTACTTC,CASSRTSGNQETQYF
TRBD1,TRBJ2-3,-,TRBV6-5,TGTGCCAGCAGTTCCGCCGGACAGGGCAGCACAGATACGCAGTATTTT,CASSSAGQGSTDTQYF
TRBD2,TRBJ2-1,once,TRBV19,TGTGCCAGTAGTATAAGGACTAGCGGGAGAGGGAGCTCCTACAATGAGCAGTTCTTC,CASSIRTSGRGSSYNEQFF
TRBD1,TRBJ2-7,-,TRBV9,TGTGCCAGCAGCGACCCGGACAGGGGAAAGTACGAGCAGTACTTC,CASSDPDRGKYEQYF
TRBD2,TRBJ2-3,once,TRBV7-2,TGTGCCAGCAGCTTATCCGGCAGGGCCGTCGGGGGGGATACGCAGTATTTT,CASSLSGRAVGGDTQYF
-,TRBJ2-1,-,TRBV20-1,TGCAGTGCTAGTGCCCCCTCCTACTACAATGAGCAGTTCTTC,CSASAPSYYNEQFF
-,TRBJ2-7,-,TRBV19,TGTGCCAGTAGTAGCGGCTCCTACGAGCAGTACTTC,CASSSGSYEQYF
-,TRBJ1-5,once,TRBV19,TGTGCCAGTAGTAGCCAGGGTCAGCCCCAGCATTTT,CASSSQGQPQHF
TRBD2,TRBJ2-7,-,TRBV9,TGTGCCAGCAGCGTAGGACTAGCGGGACTCAGCTACGAGCAGTACTTC,CASSVGLAGLSYEQYF
-,TRBJ2-1,-,TRBV27,TGTGCCAGCAGTTTATCGGGGGGTACACACAATGAGCAGTTCTTC,CASSLSGGTHNEQFF
-,TRBJ2-1,-,TRBV7-9,TGTGCCAGCAGCGTCCGGGACTTGCTGGGGAATGAGCAGTTCTTC,CASSVRDLLGNEQFF
-,TRBJ1-6,-,TRBV6-1,TGTGCCAGCAGTGCAAAACAGGGTTCCTATAATTCACCCCTCCACTTT,CASSAKQGSYNSPLHF
-,TRBJ1-5,few,TRBV2,TGTGCCAGCAGTGAAATGGAGGAGAATCAGCCCCAGCATTTT,CASSEMEENQPQHF
TRBD1,TRBJ1-4,-,TRBV2,TGTGCCAGCAGTCCCGACAGGGGGCAGGGTAATGAAAAACTGTTTTTT,CASSPDRGQGNEKLFF
TRBD2,TRBJ2-1,-,TRBV5-1,TGCGCCAGCAGCCCCCCGGGACTAGCGGGAGGGCCGTTATACAATGAGCAGTTCTTC,CASSPPGLAGGPLYNEQFF
-,TRBJ2-3,-,TRBV5-1,TGCGCCAGCAGCTTTTGGGGCTCTAGCACAGATACGCAGTATTTT,CASSFWGSSTDTQYF
TRBD2,TRBJ2-1,-,TRBV5-4,TGTGCCAGCAGCTTGGCCGGGACTAGCGGTATTGAGCAGTTCTTC,CASSLAGTSGIEQFF
-,TRBJ1-1,-,TRBV3-1/TRBV3-2,TGTGCCAGCAGCCAAGACAGGGTTACTGAAGCTTTCTTT,CASSQDRVTEAFF
-,TRBJ2-1,-,TRBV20-1,TGCAGTGCTAGTTTAGAGAATGAGCAGTTCTTC,CSASLENEQFF
TRBD1,TRBJ2-3,-,TRBV14,TGTGCCAGCAGCCTTCAGGGGGCAGATACGCAGTATTTT,CASSLQGADTQYF
-,TRBJ2-5,-,TRBV7-9,TGTGCCAGCAGCCCGGGACTCTCGGGGACCCAGTACTTC,CASSPGLSGTQYF
-,TRBJ2-7,-,TRBV2,TGTGCCAGCAGTCCTCATGCAGACAGCTACGAGCAGTACTTC,CASSPHADSYEQYF
-,TRBJ1-5,-,TRBV30,TGTGCCTGGAGTGGGGGCTTACCCCAGCCCCAGCATTTT,CAWSGGLPQPQHF
-,TRBJ1-2,once,TRBV6-5,TGTGCCTCCAGGCAGGGGAGTCTTAACTATGGCTACACCTTC,CASRQGSLNYGYTF
TRBD2,TRBJ2-5,-,TRBV4-3,TGCGCCAGCAGCCAAGATATCGCGACTAGCGGGGGGTTTGGGACCCAGTACTTC,CASSQDIATSGGFGTQYF
TRBD1,TRBJ2-2,-,TRBV6-5,TGTGCCAGCAAGACAGGGGGCCGGACCGGGGAGCTGTTTTTT,CASKTGGRTGELFF
-,TRBJ2-5,-,TRBV6-5,TGTGCCAGCAGCTCACCGGACTTGCTCCGGGAGACCCAGTACTTC,CASSSPDLLRETQYF
TRBD1,TRBJ1-2,once,TRBV5-1,TGCGCCAGCAGCTTGTCAGGACAGGGGGCCGGTGGAGTTAATGGCTACACCTTC,CASSLSGQGAGGVNGYTF
TRBD1,TRBJ2-5,-,TRBV6-5,TGTGCCAGCAGTCCGTACGGGACAGGTGAAGAGACCCAGTACTTC,CASSPYGTGEETQYF
TRBD1,TRBJ2-5,-,TRBV29-1,TGCAGCGTCGATGGCTCCCGGACAGGGTTCGAGACCCAGTACTTC,CSVDGSRTGFETQYF
-,TRBJ2-5,-,TRBV5-5,TGTGCCAGCAGCTCCTCCGGGTCAAGGGGGGAGACCCAGTACTTC,CASSSSGSRGETQYF
-,TRBJ1-2,-,TRBV27,TGTGCCAGCAGTCGCGGGCACGGGGGCTATGGCTACACCTTC,CASSRGHGGYGYTF
TRBD1,TRBJ1-2,-,TRBV9,TGTGCCAGCAGCGTAGGACAGGGACGTAACTATGGCTACACCTTC,CASSVGQGRNYGYTF
-,TRBJ1-5,-,TRBV27,TGTGCCAGCAGTTTACGGGTGGAGGGTCAGCCCCAGCATTTT,CASSLRVEGQPQHF
-,TRBJ2-4,few,TRBV4-1,TGCGCCAGCAGCCAAGTCTTGGCGGGACCAGCCAAAAACATTCAGTACTTC,CASSQVLAGPAKNIQYF
TRBD1,TRBJ2-4,-,TRBV7-8,TGTGCCAGCAGCGTGCGCGAGACCCTGACAGGGGGGAGGTACATTCAGTACTTC,CASSVRETLTGGRYIQYF